This T cell receptor (beta chain) was captured in a study of blood T cell repertoires in COVID-19. The CDR3 has 16 amino acids. Trimming cost V 2 bases and J 7 bases, with 20 bases left between them. Germline CDR1 reads MNHEY; CDR2 reads SVGAGI. Measured with immunoSEQ multiplex PCR; TCRdb has only the in-frame clones, and not every one. The sample includes over 200,000 clones, approximately 79% of them seen just once. This TCR derives from a human donor in a cohort sampled during active COVID-19. Material for sequencing was peripheral blood. The chain employs TRBV6-5 and TRBJ2-5; the D gene is possibly TRBD1 (5 bases). The CDR3 DNA sequence: TGTGCCAGCAGTTACGGGGTAGGGGCCTCGGTTGGGACCCAGTACTTC. Translating gives CASSYGVGASVGTQYF.